This T cell receptor beta chain was profiled in a study of cytomegalovirus exposure and HLA in healthy donors. Worth noting for this clone: Its target is unknown.

The study's findings and limits: TCR beta V segments were, for the most part, productive about 87% or about 30% of the time in an earlier analysis.

V shed 7 bases and J 9 bases; nucleotides not matched to a gene: 10. CDR1 and CDR2 (germline): MNHEY, SVGAGI. There are 14 residues in the CDR3. The primer mix had 60 Vbeta and 13 Jbeta primers. Generated by immunoSEQ multiplex PCR, the TCRdb table keeps only in-frame clones and is missing some. Of 120,000 or so clones listed, approximately 78% are singletons. V usage is TRBV6-5 and J usage is TRBJ2-7; 12 bases agree with TRBD2. Sequencing was carried out using PBMCs. The receptor was derived from a middle-aged woman in good health and CMV-seronegative. CDR3 protein: CASKRLAGVPAQYF. The DNA for the CDR3 is TGTGCCAGCAAGAGACTAGCGGGAGTTCCCGCGCAGTACTTC.